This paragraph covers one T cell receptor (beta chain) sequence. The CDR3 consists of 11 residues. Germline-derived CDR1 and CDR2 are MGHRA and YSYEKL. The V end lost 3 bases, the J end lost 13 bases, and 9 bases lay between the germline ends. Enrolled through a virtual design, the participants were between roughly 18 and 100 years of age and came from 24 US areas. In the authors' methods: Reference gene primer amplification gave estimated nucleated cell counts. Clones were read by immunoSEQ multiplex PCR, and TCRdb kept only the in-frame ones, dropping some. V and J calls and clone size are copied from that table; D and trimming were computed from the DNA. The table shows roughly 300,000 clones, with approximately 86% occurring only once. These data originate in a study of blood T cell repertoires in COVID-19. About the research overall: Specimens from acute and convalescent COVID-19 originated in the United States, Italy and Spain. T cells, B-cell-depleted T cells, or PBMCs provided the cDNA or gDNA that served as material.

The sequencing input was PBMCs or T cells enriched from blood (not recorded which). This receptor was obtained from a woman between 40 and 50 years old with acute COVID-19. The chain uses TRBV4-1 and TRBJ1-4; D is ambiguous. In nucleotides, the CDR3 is TGCGCCAGCAGCCAGGGAGGATTACTGTTTTTT. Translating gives CASSQGGLLFF.